A selection of T cell receptor beta chains follows, all from one sample in a study of blood T cell repertoires in COVID-19. The data were produced by immunoSEQ multiplex PCR, yet TCRdb's version contains in-frame clones alone and is incomplete. This sample has roughly 68,000 clones, with more than 80% found just once. The sequenced sample consisted of peripheral blood. The receptors were sampled from a woman older than 75 with active COVID-19. Both conserved end residues are part of each CDR3. The D gene is left open where the match is weak. The size field is filled for only some rows; it gives once, few, many or a size class.

V gene,clone size,D gene,CDR3 length,J gene,CDR3 DNA,CDR3 protein
TRBV18,-,TRBD2,15,TRBJ2-1,TGTGCCAGCTCACTCGGCGGGAGCGGCTACAATGAGCAGTTCTTC,CASSLGGSGYNEQFF
TRBV28,-,TRBD1,16,TRBJ2-2,TGTGCCAGCAGTTTGGTGGGGACAGGGCTCACCGGGGAGCTGTTTTTT,CASSLVGTGLTGELFF
TRBV28,once,-,15,TRBJ1-4,TGTGCCAGCAGTTTATCGGCAGGGTCGGCTGAAAAACTGTTTTTT,CASSLSAGSAEKLFF
TRBV7-6,once,TRBD2,15,TRBJ2-7,TGTGCCAGCAGCCAGAGACTAGCGGGGACCTACGAGCAGTACTTC,CASSQRLAGTYEQYF
TRBV4-1,-,-,14,TRBJ2-5,TGCGCCAGCAGCCAAGCCGGGTCCCGGGAGACCCAGTACTTC,CASSQAGSRETQYF
TRBV6-2/TRBV6-3,-,TRBD1,14,TRBJ1-2,TGTGCCAGCAGTTACTTGGACAGGGATTCTGGCTACACCTTC,CASSYLDRDSGYTF
TRBV5-1,-,-,15,TRBJ2-1,TGCGCCAGCAGCCCCCGGAGGGTTTCCTACAATGAGCAGTTCTTC,CASSPRRVSYNEQFF
TRBV18,-,-,15,TRBJ2-3,TGTGCCAGCTCACCACCGTCAGGGTTCACAGATACGCAGTATTTT,CASSPPSGFTDTQYF
TRBV7-9,-,-,14,TRBJ2-7,TGTGCCAGCAGCTTCGGAGGAAGCTCCTACGAGCAGTACTTC,CASSFGGSSYEQYF
TRBV18,-,TRBD2,21,TRBJ2-1,TGTGCCAGCTCCCCCATTGCCCGGGAGCGAAAAGCGGGAGTTTCCTACAATGAGCAGTTCTTC,CASSPIARERKAGVSYNEQFF
TRBV9,-,-,20,TRBJ1-1,TGTGCCAGCAGCGTAGTAAGTGGGGGGTCAGGCCGAGGGGTGAACACTGAAGCTTTCTTT,CASSVVSGGSGRGVNTEAFF
TRBV19,-,TRBD2,18,TRBJ2-1,TGTGCCAGTAAGGGGGGACTAGCGGGAATCTCGGTCTACAATGAGCAGTTCTTC,CASKGGLAGISVYNEQFF
TRBV27,-,TRBD2,16,TRBJ2-2,TGTGCCAGCAGTCGCACTAGCGGAGCTCTCACCGGGGAGCTGTTTTTT,CASSRTSGALTGELFF
TRBV7-2,-,TRBD2,15,TRBJ2-5,TGTGCCAGCAGCTTAGGGACTAGCGGTCGGGTGGCCCAGTACTTC,CASSLGTSGRVAQYF
TRBV9,-,TRBD1,15,TRBJ1-5,TGTGCCAGCAGCGCCGCAGGGGGCAGTATGCAGCCCCAGCATTTT,CASSAAGGSMQPQHF
TRBV27,-,TRBD1,14,TRBJ1-4,TGTGCCAGCAGTTTCTCGGACAGGCTTGGGAAACTGTTTTTT,CASSFSDRLGKLFF
TRBV5-4,-,TRBD1,17,TRBJ2-7,TGTGCCAGCAGCGGGGGACAGGGGGTAGCGGGAATCTACGAGCAGTACTTC,CASSGGQGVAGIYEQYF
TRBV18,-,TRBD2,17,TRBJ2-1,TGTGCCAGCTCACCATTCCCTAGCGGGAGTGCCTACAATGAGCAGTTCTTC,CASSPFPSGSAYNEQFF
TRBV7-8,-,TRBD1,15,TRBJ1-5,TGTGCCAGCAGCTTTGGGACAGGGGGAAATCAGCCCCAGCATTTT,CASSFGTGGNQPQHF
TRBV18,-,-,12,TRBJ1-4,TGTGCCAGCTCATTCGTAAATGAAAAACTGTTTTTT,CASSFVNEKLFF
TRBV24-1,many,TRBD1,17,TRBJ2-2,TGTGCCACCACACAGACAGGGGTGCCTCCGAACACCGGGGAGCTGTTTTTT,CATTQTGVPPNTGELFF
TRBV25-1,-,-,13,TRBJ2-3,TGTGCCAGCAGGGACTACAGCACAGATACGCAGTATTTT,CASRDYSTDTQYF
TRBV30,-,TRBD2,15,TRBJ2-7,TGTGCCTGGAGTGACGGGACTAGCGGCTCCTACGAGCAGTACTTC,CAWSDGTSGSYEQYF
TRBV28,-,-,16,TRBJ1-1,TGTGCCAGCAGTCTAACGGACGGACACTTGAACACTGAAGCTTTCTTT,CASSLTDGHLNTEAFF
TRBV21-1,-,-,16,TRBJ2-2,TGTGCCAGCAGGGGGCCGGGACAGGGGGCTGGCGGGGAGCTGTTTTTT,CASRGPGQGAGGELFF
TRBV9,-,TRBD2,15,TRBJ2-1,TGTGCCAGCAGCGTAGGCGGGAGTGGCTACAATGAGCAGTTCTTC,CASSVGGSGYNEQFF
TRBV28,-,-,16,TRBJ2-4,TGTGCCAGCAGTTTGGCAGGCCCCCTAGCCAAAAACATTCAGTACTTC,CASSLAGPLAKNIQYF
TRBV29-1,-,-,15,TRBJ2-3,TGCAGCGTTGATCCAAGGACAGCTAGCACAGATACGCAGTATTTT,CSVDPRTASTDTQYF
TRBV28,-,-,12,TRBJ1-2,TGTGCCAGCAGTTTAAACAAGTATGGCTACACCTTC,CASSLNKYGYTF
TRBV5-5,-,TRBD2,16,TRBJ2-5,TGTGCCAGCAGCCCGGGACTAGCGGGGTTCCAAGAGACCCAGTACTTC,CASSPGLAGFQETQYF
TRBV28,-,-,15,TRBJ2-2,TGTGCCAGCCCCTCGGGGGGCCGTCACACCGGGGAGCTGTTTTTT,CASPSGGRHTGELFF
TRBV28,-,TRBD1,15,TRBJ1-5,TGTGCCAGCAGTTCGGCCGGGACAGGTGATCAGCCCCAGCATTTT,CASSSAGTGDQPQHF
TRBV6-6,-,-,15,TRBJ2-7,TGTGCCAGCAGTGCCGTCCGGGGTTTTAGAAACGAGCAGTACTTC,CASSAVRGFRNEQYF
TRBV7-3,-,-,14,TRBJ2-1,TGTGCCAGCAGCTTATCACCAGGGGCAGGTGAGCAGTTCTTC,CASSLSPGAGEQFF
TRBV27,-,-,14,TRBJ2-1,TGTGCCAGCAGTCCTCAAGGCGGTTACAATGAGCAGTTCTTC,CASSPQGGYNEQFF
TRBV27,-,TRBD1,13,TRBJ1-1,TGTGCCAGTTCGACAGGGATCGACACTGAAGCTTTCTTT,CASSTGIDTEAFF
TRBV12-3/TRBV12-4,-,-,13,TRBJ1-2,TGTGCCAGCAGTCCTAATGTTAACTATGGCTACACCTTC,CASSPNVNYGYTF
TRBV14,-,TRBD1,14,TRBJ2-7,TGTGCCAGCAGCCTCTGGGACAGGGCCCACGAGCAGTACTTC,CASSLWDRAHEQYF
TRBV10-2,-,-,15,TRBJ1-5,TGCGCCAGCAGGATGGCGACAGGTGGGAATGCGCCCCAGCATTTT,CASRMATGGNAPQHF
TRBV21-1,-,-,14,TRBJ2-1,TGTGCCACCGTTCAGCGGAGCTCCTACAATGAGCAGTTCTTC,CATVQRSSYNEQFF
TRBV16,-,TRBD2,21,TRBJ2-2,TGTGCCAGCAGCCAATTCCCAGGGCGCCCGGGACTAGTAACGAATACCGGGGAGCTGTTTTTT,CASSQFPGRPGLVTNTGELFF
TRBV10-3,-,-,14,TRBJ1-6,TGTGCCATCAGTGGGGGCCAGGGTTGGGAACCCCTCCACTTT,CAISGGQGWEPLHF
TRBV28,-,-,12,TRBJ2-7,TGTGCAAGCCGGGAGTTCCCCTACGAGCAGTACTTC,CASREFPYEQYF
TRBV28,once,TRBD2,16,TRBJ2-5,TGTGCCACCAGGCTCCTCCTAGCGGGAGTCAGAGAGACCCAGTACTTC,CATRLLLAGVRETQYF
TRBV6-2/TRBV6-3,-,TRBD2,16,TRBJ2-1,TGTGCCAGCAGTTACTCCCTAGCGGGAGGGCCGGAGGAGCAGTTCTTC,CASSYSLAGGPEEQFF
TRBV5-6,-,-,14,TRBJ2-1,TGTGCCAGCAGCTCTGGACTGCTTTACAATGAGCAGTTCTTC,CASSSGLLYNEQFF
TRBV20-1,-,-,11,TRBJ2-3,TGCAGTGGTCCCTACTCAGATACGCAGTATTTT,CSGPYSDTQYF
TRBV4-2,-,-,14,TRBJ2-1,TGTGCCAGCAGCCAAGGGGTGACGGGCAATGAGCAGTTCTTC,CASSQGVTGNEQFF
TRBV12-5,-,TRBD2,15,TRBJ2-1,TGTGCTAGTGGTTTGGGGACTAGCGGGAGCGGTGAGCAGTTCTTC,CASGLGTSGSGEQFF
TRBV7-3,once,TRBD2,15,TRBJ2-5,TGTGCCAGCAGCTTGACTAGCGGGCCCCAAGAGACCCAGTACTTC,CASSLTSGPQETQYF